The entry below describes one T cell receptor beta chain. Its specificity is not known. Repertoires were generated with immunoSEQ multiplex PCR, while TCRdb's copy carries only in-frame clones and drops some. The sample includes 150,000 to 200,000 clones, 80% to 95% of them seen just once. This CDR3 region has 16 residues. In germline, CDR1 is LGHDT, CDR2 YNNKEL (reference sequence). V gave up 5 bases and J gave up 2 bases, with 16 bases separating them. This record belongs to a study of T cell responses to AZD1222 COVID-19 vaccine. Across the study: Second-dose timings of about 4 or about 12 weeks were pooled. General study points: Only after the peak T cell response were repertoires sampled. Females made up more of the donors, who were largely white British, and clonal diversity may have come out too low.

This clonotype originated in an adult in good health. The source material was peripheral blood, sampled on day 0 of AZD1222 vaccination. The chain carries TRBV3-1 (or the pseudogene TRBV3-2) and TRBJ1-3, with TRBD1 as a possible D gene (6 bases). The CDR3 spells CASSSRGAGAGNTIYF. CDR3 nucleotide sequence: TGTGCCAGCAGCTCAAGGGGGGCCGGGGCTGGAAACACCATATATTTT.